The entry below gives a single TCR beta chain sequence along with its context. Its antigen is as yet unknown. The germline gene is not matched at one end of the junction; a read error may be the cause. Germline V gene sequence: CDR1 SQVTM, CDR2 ANQGSEA. The CDR3 has 13 residues. Amplification of the TCR beta CDR3 regions used RNA transcripts (as template). HTBI-primed first-round RT-PCR preceded second-round multiplex PCR. In TCRdb, the multiplex PCR reads were re-called with MiXCR into one record per CDR3 protein. The sample has 600,000 to 700,000 distinct CDR3 sequences, about 38% seen once. This sample stems from a study of Graves' ophthalmopathy and Graves' hyperthyroidism. Study-wide results and caveats: Most expanded thyroid clonotypes above 0.001 frequency also appeared in blood. Using a 13-signature model, the authors split ophthalmopathy from stable hyperthyroidism, with roughly 90% sensitivity and 80% to 84% specificity.

PBMCs came from more than 7.5 ml of fresh peripheral blood. Sample: peripheral blood. The chain couples TRBV29-1 to TRBJ2-6; TRBD1 matches 10 bases. This sequence was found in an adult man with Graves' ophthalmopathy. The CDR3 here is CSVEGTGAHVLTF. CDR3 coding DNA: TGCAGCGTTGAGGGGACAGGGGCCCACGTCCTGACTTTC. The complete variable domain, with remaining parts taken from reference TRBV29-1 and TRBJ2-6, reads SAVISQKPSRDICQRGTSLTIQCQVDSQVTMMFWYRQQPGQSLTLIATANQGSEATYESGFVIDKFPISRPNLTFSTLTVSNMSPEDSSIYLCSVEGTGAHVLTFGAGSRLTVL.